This TCR beta chain originates from a study of blood T cells in healthy people across ages. The CDR3 is 15 amino acids. Germline CDR1 and CDR2: SGHNT and YENEEA. The V end lost 1 base, the J end lost 3 bases, and 12 bases lay between the germline ends. This clonotype was counted between two and nine times. A second PCR of about 7 to 11 cycles used a sample-barcoded 5' primer and a J-beta primer mix. TCRdb re-called the 5' RACE reads through MiXCR, storing one row per CDR3 protein. The repertoire has 800,000 or so distinct CDR3 sequences, roughly 25% of them found once; the top ten carry around 3.6%. Separately, the same data were catalogued under a study of T cells of mothers and their children.

This TCR was sampled from a boy between 10 and 17 years old in good health. V is TRBV11-3 and J is TRBJ2-5; no firm D call. The sequenced sample consisted of blood. The CDR3 DNA sequence: TGTGCCAGCAGCTTAGTTTCGGGCGGTAAAGAGACCCAGTACTTC. It codes for CASSLVSGGKETQYF.